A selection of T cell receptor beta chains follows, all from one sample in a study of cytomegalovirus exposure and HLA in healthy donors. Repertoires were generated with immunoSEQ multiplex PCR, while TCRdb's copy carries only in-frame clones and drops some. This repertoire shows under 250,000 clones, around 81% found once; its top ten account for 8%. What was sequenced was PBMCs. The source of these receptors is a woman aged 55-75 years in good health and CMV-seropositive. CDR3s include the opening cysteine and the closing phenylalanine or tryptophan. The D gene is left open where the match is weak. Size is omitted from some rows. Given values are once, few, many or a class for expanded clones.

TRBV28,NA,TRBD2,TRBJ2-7,CASSPMGGVHEQYF,TGTGCCAGCAGCCCCATGGGGGGGGTCCACGAGCAGTACTTC
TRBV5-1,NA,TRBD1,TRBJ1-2,CASSLVTGEDGYTF,TGCGCCAGCAGCTTGGTTACAGGGGAAGATGGCTACACCTTC
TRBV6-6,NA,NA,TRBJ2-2,CASSLVMHTGELFF,TGTGCCAGCAGTCTAGTAATGCACACCGGGGAGCTGTTTTTT
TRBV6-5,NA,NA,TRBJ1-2,CASSYAWEANYGYTF,TGTGCCAGCAGTTACGCCTGGGAGGCTAACTATGGCTACACCTTC
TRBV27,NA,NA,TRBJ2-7,CASSFDTLSYEQYF,TGTGCCAGCAGTTTTGACACACTCTCCTACGAGCAGTACTTC
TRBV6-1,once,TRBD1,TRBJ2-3,CASSEEAGGAGTDTQYF,TGTGCCAGCAGTGAAGAGGCAGGGGGCGCGGGCACAGATACGCAGTATTTT
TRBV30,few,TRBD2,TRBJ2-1,CAWTPWLAGNNEQFF,TGTGCCTGGACCCCTTGGCTAGCGGGAAACAATGAGCAGTTCTTC
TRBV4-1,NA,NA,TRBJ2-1,CASSQDGAGQIYNEQFF,TGCGCCAGCAGCCAAGATGGGGCGGGACAGATCTACAATGAGCAGTTCTTC
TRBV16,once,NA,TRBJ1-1,CASSQSEGRSEAFF,TGTGCCAGCAGCCAATCTGAGGGTCGGTCTGAAGCTTTCTTT
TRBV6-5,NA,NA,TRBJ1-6,CASSSQGSPLHF,TGTGCCAGCAGCTCACAGGGTTCACCCCTCCACTTT
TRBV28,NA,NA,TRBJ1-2,CASSETGYTF,TGTGCCAGCTCTGAGACAGGCTACACCTTC
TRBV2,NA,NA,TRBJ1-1,CASSRVRDTEAFF,TGTGCCAGCAGTAGGGTGCGGGACACTGAAGCTTTCTTT
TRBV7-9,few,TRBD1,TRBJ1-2,CASSWDRGGGYTF,TGTGCCAGCAGCTGGGACAGGGGAGGAGGCTACACCTTC
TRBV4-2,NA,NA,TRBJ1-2,CASSQDRSGQNFHGYTF,TGTGCCAGCAGCCAAGATCGTTCGGGACAAAATTTTCATGGCTACACCTTC
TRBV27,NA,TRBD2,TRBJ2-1,CASSLSVTSDEQFF,TGTGCCAGCAGTTTATCGGTCACTAGCGATGAGCAGTTCTTC
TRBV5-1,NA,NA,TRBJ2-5,CASRDSAETQYF,TGCGCCAGCCGGGACTCCGCGGAGACCCAGTACTTC
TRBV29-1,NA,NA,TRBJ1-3,CSVAGAAGNTIYF,TGCAGCGTTGCAGGGGCTGCTGGAAACACCATATATTTT
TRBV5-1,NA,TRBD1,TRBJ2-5,CASSTGTGGRETQYF,TGCGCCAGCAGCACCGGGACAGGGGGTAGAGAGACCCAGTACTTC
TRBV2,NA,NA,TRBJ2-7,CASRGTLGGEQYF,TGTGCCAGCAGGGGGACTCTCGGGGGCGAGCAGTACTTC
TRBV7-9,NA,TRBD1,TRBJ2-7,CASSPPTGQGAYEQYF,TGTGCCAGCAGCCCACCCACCGGACAGGGGGCCTACGAGCAGTACTTC
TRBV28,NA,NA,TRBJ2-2,CASSFQGRRTGELFF,TGTGCCAGCAGTTTCCAGGGGCGCAGAACCGGGGAGCTGTTTTTT